The T cell receptor beta chain described here comes from a study of blood T cell repertoires in COVID-19. Study-level background: Sites across the United States, Italy and Spain contributed samples from acute and convalescent COVID-19. In each case, the material was cDNA or gDNA derived from T cells, B-cell-depleted T cells, or PBMCs.

The CDR3 covers 13 residues. The V and J ends lost 9 bases and 5 bases, in that order; junction bases with no gene match: 5. The germline CDR1 and CDR2 sequences are KGHDR and SFDVKD. As handled by the study authors: Using reference gene primer amplification, nucleated cell counts were estimated. Some clones are missing from TCRdb's copy, which holds only in-frame ones; the method was immunoSEQ multiplex PCR. V, J and clone size derive from that table, while D and trimming were established from the DNA sequence. The sample lists roughly 140,000 clones; roughly 79% were seen once. The sequenced sample was peripheral blood. The receptor was derived from a human donor with acute or convalescent COVID-19. The donor label of this sample is uncertain. The chain employs TRBV24-1 and TRBJ2-1; 8 bases map to TRBD2. CDR3 nucleotide sequence: TGTGCCACCGCGACTAGCGTTCACAATGAGCAGTTCTTC. Its protein product is CATATSVHNEQFF.